These 21 T cell receptor beta chains share one sample of origin, sequenced in a study of shared clonotypes between healthy human individuals. The protocol was immunoSEQ multiplex PCR, while the TCRdb copy is restricted to in-frame clones and leaves out a portion. The sample lists 2 million or so clones, about 95% occurring once. CD8 cells classed as naive were CD45RO-negative and positively selected for CCR7, excluding terminally differentiated effector memory CD45RA+ cells. Source material: naive CD8+ T cells sorted from blood. The receptor set was obtained from a man aged 18 to 29 in good health.

The chain carries TRBV12-5 and TRBJ1-4, with 9 nucleotides matching TRBD1. Germline-derived CDR1 and CDR2 are LGHNT and FRNRAP. CDR3 length: 16 residues. The junction had 6 bases not matched to a gene; V was cut back by 1 base and J by 6 bases. The CDR3 nucleotides are TGTGCTAGTGGTTTGGCCCGGGACAGGGAGGATGAAAAACTGTTTTTT. This codes for CASGLARDREDEKLFF.

This clone was counted a single time. The rearrangement uses TRBV11-2 and TRBJ1-4; tentatively, D is TRBD1 (5 bases). The germline gives CDR1 SGHAT, CDR2 FQNNGV. This CDR3 contains 15 residues. The ends were cut back, 5 bases at V and 8 bases at J, with 18 bases in the middle. The DNA for the CDR3 is TGTGCCAGCAGCCGCCTCGGGGGAGTAGGGGAAAAACTGTTTTTT. This codes for CASSRLGGVGEKLFF.

J is TRBJ2-1 and V is TRBV6-5, with 9 nucleotides matching TRBD1. Unmatched junction bases numbered 4, after V lost 6 bases and J lost 4 bases. CDR3 length equals 14 residues. From germline, CDR1 is MNHEY and CDR2 SVGAGI. The chain's CDR3 is CASREGQGYNEQFF. The CDR3 bases are TGTGCCAGCAGAGAGGGACAGGGATACAATGAGCAGTTCTTC.

As to this clone: Other nucleotide sequences in the sample specify the same CDR3. The chain's CDR3 is CASSSDRNSNQPQHF. CDR3 in DNA: TGTGCCAGCAGCTCCGACAGGAATAGCAATCAGCCCCAGCATTTT. The genes are TRBV7-9 and TRBJ1-5, with D possibly TRBD1 on 6 matching bases. Trimming removed 4 bases at V and 0 bases at J, with 10 bases between. The CDR3 sequence is 15 residues long. The germline CDR1 and CDR2 sequences are SEHNR and FQNEAQ (reference sequence).

This chain connects TRBV6-4 to TRBJ1-1, with a possible D match to TRBD1 (5 bases). Germline CDR1 is MRHNA and CDR2 is SNTAGT. Trimming removed 4 bases from V and 2 bases from J, with 11 bases in between. The CDR3 is made up of 14 amino acids. The chain's CDR3 is CASSGRENNTEAFF. Here the CDR3 DNA reads TGTGCCAGCAGTGGCAGGGAGAATAACACTGAAGCTTTCTTT.

V and J are TRBV27 and TRBJ2-7, with a weak D call TRBD1 (6 bases). Trimming stripped 2 bases from V and 2 bases from J, with 10 bases between. The CDR3 sequence is 14 residues long. Germline CDR1 reads MNHEY; CDR2 reads SMNVEV (reference sequence). This chain's CDR3 is CASSLARGTYEQYF. The CDR3 region has the DNA TGTGCCAGCAGTTTAGCCAGGGGTACCTACGAGCAGTACTTC.

The genes are TRBV7-6 and TRBJ2-2, with TRBD1 matching 10 bases. Trimming took 2 bases from V and 7 from J; bases not matched to a gene: 1. The CDR3 totals 14 residues. Germline V gives CDR1 SGHVS, CDR2 FNYEAQ. The CDR3 spells CASSLRTGGGELFF. The CDR3 nucleotides read TGTGCCAGCAGCTTAAGGACAGGGGGCGGGGAGCTGTTTTTT.

The V and J genes are TRBV27 and TRBJ2-1; maybe TRBD2 (6 bases). The V gene lost 7 bases and the J gene lost 9 bases, with 10 bases spanning the gap. Germline CDR1 is MNHEY and CDR2 is SMNVEV (reference sequence). The CDR3 is 11 amino acids. This chain's CDR3 is CASTSGSEQFF. DNA of the CDR3: TGTGCCAGCACCTCCGGGAGTGAGCAGTTCTTC.

The chain joins TRBV7-9 to TRBJ1-1, with a possible D match to TRBD1 (5 bases). The CDR3 covers 12 residues. Deletions cut 5 bases from V and 4 bases from J, with 8 bases between. In germline, CDR1 is SEHNR, CDR2 FQNEAQ (reference sequence). Here the CDR3 DNA reads TGTGCCAGCAGCGGTGGGGGCACTGAAGCTTTCTTT. It encodes CASSGGGTEAFF.

The rearrangement links TRBV15 to TRBJ1-1; D may be TRBD1 (6 bases). In germline, CDR1 is LNHNV, CDR2 YYDKDF (reference sequence). This CDR3 has 14 residues. Trimming took 9 bases from V and 3 from J, leaving 17 bases between them. CDR3 coding DNA: TGTGCCACTAGTCAGGGGAGGAGGGACACTGAAGCTTTCTTT. This sequence encodes CATSQGRRDTEAFF.

CDR3 residues: CASGSLLLGSSGNTIYF. CDR3 nucleotide sequence: TGTGCTAGTGGTTCGTTATTGTTAGGGAGCTCTGGAAACACCATATATTTT. The V call is TRBV12-5, the J call TRBJ1-3; D is undetermined. Trimming took 4 bases from V and 0 from J, leaving 16 bases between them. The length of the CDR3 is 17 residues. Germline-derived CDR1 and CDR2 are LGHNT and FRNRAP.

V gene TRBV9 combines with J gene TRBJ2-3; 9 bases match TRBD2. CDR3 length equals 15 residues. Germline loops: CDR1 SGDLS, CDR2 YYNGEE. J was trimmed by 5 bases and V by 4 bases; bases with no gene match: 8. The CDR3 DNA is TGTGCCAGCAGCTCATATGCGGGAGGGCAAGATACGCAGTATTTT. It specifies CASSSYAGGQDTQYF.

Regarding this clone: One end of the junction varies from germline; a read error may be responsible. The chain employs TRBV5-1 and TRBJ2-7, with D perhaps matching TRBD1 (6 bases). This CDR3 comprises 14 residues. The germline V gene has CDR1 SGHRS and CDR2 YFSETQ. CDR3 nucleotides: TGCGCCGGCAGCTTGGACAGTGGGTCCTACGAGCAGTACTTC. This translates into CAGSLDSGSYEQYF.

This chain uses TRBV19 with TRBJ1-1; D remains ambiguous. The CDR3 is 14 amino acids. The germline CDR1 and CDR2 sequences are LNHDA and SQIVND (reference sequence). V lost 0 bases and J lost 3, with 8 bases in between. The CDR3 region is CASSIDPSYTEAFF. The CDR3, as DNA: TGTGCCAGTAGTATAGATCCGTCATACACTGAAGCTTTCTTT.

CDR3 amino acids: CASSYSIGGTGELFF. The DNA for the CDR3 is TGTGCCAGCAGTTACTCGATCGGGGGAACCGGGGAGCTGTTTTTT. The V and J genes are TRBV6-5 and TRBJ2-2, with D maybe TRBD2 (6 bases). Trimming removed 0 bases from V and 5 bases from J, with 10 bases in between. CDR1 is MNHEY, CDR2 SVGAGI, per germline. The CDR3 length is 15 residues.

This clone has only a few counts. This chain uses TRBV7-2 with TRBJ2-7, with 10 positions matching TRBD1. Germline CDR1 SGHTA, CDR2 FQGNSA. After removal of 5 bases from V and 4 bases from J, the junction contained 5 bases not matched to a gene. This CDR3 is 14 amino acids long. The CDR3 here is CASSPPDRGYEQYF. DNA for the CDR3: TGTGCCAGCAGCCCTCCGGACAGGGGGTACGAGCAGTACTTC.

This clone has a handful of counts. The genes are TRBV5-6 and TRBJ2-7; D is perhaps TRBD1 or TRBD2 (6 bases each). The V gene lost 7 bases and the J gene lost 4 bases, with 21 bases spanning the gap. CDR3 size: 15 residues. The V gene's germline CDR1 is SGHDT and CDR2 YYEEEE. For the CDR3, the DNA is TGTGCCAGCGGGACGGGGGCGACAGGTGGATACGAGCAGTACTTC. This translates into CASGTGATGGYEQYF.

The rearrangement uses TRBV4-1 and TRBJ2-2; D remains ambiguous. Germline CDR1 MGHRA, CDR2 YSYEKL. The length of the CDR3 is 14 residues. V shed 3 bases and J shed 5 bases, with 10 bases lying between them. The CDR3 spells CASSQLQSTGELFF. The CDR3 region has the DNA TGCGCCAGCAGCCAGTTACAATCAACCGGGGAGCTGTTTTTT.

The chain links TRBV7-8 to TRBJ2-3, with D maybe TRBD1 (6 bases). The CDR3 runs 12 residues. Trimming pared 10 bases from V and 4 bases from J, leaving 12 bases between. Germline loops: CDR1 SGHVS, CDR2 FQNEAQ. CDR3: CAITQGSDTQYF. The CDR3 coding sequence is TGTGCCATCACCCAGGGGTCAGATACGCAGTATTTT. Supplemented by reference TRBV7-8 and TRBJ2-3, the full variable domain reads GAGVSQSPRYKVAKRGQDVALRCDPISGHVSLFWYQQALGQGPEFLTYFQNEAQLDKSGLPSDRFFAERPEGSVSTLKIQRTQQEDSAVYLCAITQGSDTQYFGPGTRLTVL.

This clone occurred once. The V call is TRBV5-6, the J call TRBJ1-1, with 9 bases fitting TRBD1. The CDR3 extends over 16 amino acids. CDR1 is SGHDT, CDR2 YYEEEE, per germline. V gave up 1 base and J gave up 0 bases; unmatched junction bases: 4. CDR3 region: CASSLWGQGMNTEAFF. In DNA form, the CDR3 reads TGTGCCAGCAGCTTGTGGGGACAGGGTATGAACACTGAAGCTTTCTTT. Looking up the rest from reference TRBV5-6 and TRBJ1-1 gives the full variable domain: DAGVTQSPTHLIKTRGQQVTLRCSPKSGHDTVSWYQQALGQGPQFIFQYYEEEERQRGNFPDRFSGHQFPNYSSELNVNALLLGDSALYLCASSLWGQGMNTEAFFGQGTRLTVV.

The chain uses TRBV20-1 and TRBJ1-2; D is perhaps TRBD1 (6 bases). Germline values: CDR1 DFQATT, CDR2 SNEGSKA (reference sequence). Trimming left V 6 bases short and J 6 bases short, with 11 bases between. This CDR3 comprises 11 residues. The CDR3 spells CSALRTDGYTF. The CDR3 region has the DNA TGCAGTGCCCTCAGGACAGATGGCTACACCTTC.